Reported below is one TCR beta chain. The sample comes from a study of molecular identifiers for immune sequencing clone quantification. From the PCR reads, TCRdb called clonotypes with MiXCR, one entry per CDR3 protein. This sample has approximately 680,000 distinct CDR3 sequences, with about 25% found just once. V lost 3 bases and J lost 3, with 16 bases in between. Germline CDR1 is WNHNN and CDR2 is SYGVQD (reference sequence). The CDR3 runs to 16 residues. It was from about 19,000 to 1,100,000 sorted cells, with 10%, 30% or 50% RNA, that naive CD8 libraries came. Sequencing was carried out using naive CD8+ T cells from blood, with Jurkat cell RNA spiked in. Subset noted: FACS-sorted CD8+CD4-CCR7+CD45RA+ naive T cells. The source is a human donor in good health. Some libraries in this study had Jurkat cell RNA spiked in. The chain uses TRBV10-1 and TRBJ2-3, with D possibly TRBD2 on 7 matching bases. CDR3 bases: TGCGCCAGCAGTGACCAACTAGGGGGGGCGACAGATACGCAGTATTTT. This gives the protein CASSDQLGGATDTQYF.